Shown below are 16 T cell receptor beta chains from a single sample sequenced in a study of T cells in localized non-small cell lung cancer. Measured with immunoSEQ multiplex PCR; TCRdb has only the in-frame clones, and not every one. The table has about 35,000 clones, approximately 90% seen once. Sequenced here: peripheral blood mononuclear cells, sampled before any cancer treatment. These receptors were obtained from a female donor over 55 with stage II lung adenocarcinoma.

The CDR3 DNA reads TGTGCCAGCAGCGTAGATCTGAAACCCCTCCACTTT. It yields the protein CASSVDLKPLHF. The chain uses TRBV9 and TRBJ1-6; the D is unclear. Germline V gives CDR1 SGDLS, CDR2 YYNGEE. The length of the CDR3 is 12 residues. V lost 0 bases and J 12 bases, leaving 7 bases between the germline ends.

The rearrangement links TRBV7-9 to TRBJ1-2, with D tentatively TRBD1 (6 bases). Trimming stripped 2 bases from V and 7 bases from J, with 14 bases between. Germline assignment: CDR1 SEHNR and CDR2 FQNEAQ (reference sequence). The CDR3 loop spans 14 amino acids. The chain's CDR3 is CASSLRGQMGGYTF. The CDR3 nucleotides are TGTGCCAGCAGCTTAAGAGGACAGATGGGTGGCTACACCTTC.

V and J are TRBV11-3 and TRBJ2-3, with 8 bases that match TRBD2. Trimming removed 6 bases from V and 0 bases from J; junction bases left unmatched: 8. This CDR3 contains 16 residues. The germline gives CDR1 SGHNT, CDR2 YENEEA. CDR3 DNA sequence: TGTGCCAGCAGTCCGGGACTAGACTTCAGCACAGATACGCAGTATTTT. It translates to CASSPGLDFSTDTQYF. The entire variable domain, with the rest obtained from reference TRBV11-3 and TRBJ2-3, is as follows: EAGVVQSPRYKIIEKKQPVAFWCNPISGHNTLYWYLQNLGQGPELLIRYENEEAVDDSQLPKDRFSAERLKGVDSTLKIQPAELGDSAVYLCASSPGLDFSTDTQYFGPGTRLTVL.

The V call is TRBV5-1, the J call TRBJ2-5; 15 nucleotides align to TRBD2. The ends lost 4 bases at V and 2 bases at J; junction bases unmatched: 3. CDR1 and CDR2 (germline): SGHRS, YFSETQ. The CDR3 totals 16 residues. The chain's CDR3 is CASSPGTSGGQETQYF. DNA for the CDR3: TGCGCCAGCAGCCCCGGGACTAGCGGGGGGCAAGAGACCCAGTACTTC.

The V gene is TRBV5-4, the J gene TRBJ2-1; possibly TRBD2 for D (6 bases). The length of the CDR3 is 16 residues. Deletions cut 1 base from V and 2 bases from J, with 13 bases between. Germline V gives CDR1 SGHNT, CDR2 YYREEE (reference sequence). The CDR3 is CASSLISGQTYNEQFF. In DNA, the CDR3 is TGTGCCAGCAGCTTGATCAGCGGGCAGACCTACAATGAGCAGTTCTTC. Together with reference TRBV5-4 and TRBJ2-1, the CDR3 gives the full variable domain: ETGVTQSPTHLIKTRGQQVTLRCSSQSGHNTVSWYQQALGQGPQFIFQYYREEENGRGNFPPRFSGLQFPNYSSELNVNALELDDSALYLCASSLISGQTYNEQFFGPGTRLTVL.

This chain uses TRBV6-1 with TRBJ1-1; D gene uncertain. Germline V gives CDR1 MNHNS, CDR2 SASEGT. This CDR3 spans 12 amino acids. V was pared by 2 bases and J by 4 bases, with 5 bases between. The CDR3 DNA reads as TGTGCCAGCAGTGAATTCGGCACTGAAGCTTTCTTT. It codes for CASSEFGTEAFF.

The chain carries TRBV6-5 and TRBJ1-2, with 7 bases lining up with TRBD1. CDR3 length equals 14 residues. Trimming took 10 bases from V and 4 from J; bases not matched to a gene: 12. Per the germline V gene, CDR1 is MNHEY and CDR2 is SVGAGI. The CDR3 sequence is CATQVRGDFYGYTF. The CDR3 nucleotides are TGTGCCACCCAGGTCAGGGGGGACTTCTATGGCTACACCTTC.

The rearrangement joins TRBV28 to TRBJ2-2; D possibly corresponds to TRBD1 (5 bases). Trimming cost V 7 bases and J 0 bases, with 9 bases left between them. Per germline, CDR1 MDHEN and CDR2 SYDVKM. CDR3 size: 14 residues. CDR3 protein: CASIRGSNTGELFF. In DNA, the CDR3 is TGTGCCAGCATAAGGGGCTCGAACACCGGGGAGCTGTTTTTT.

The chain carries TRBV7-9 and TRBJ2-3; 9 bases map to TRBD1. This CDR3 spans 14 amino acids. The germline gives CDR1 SEHNR, CDR2 FQNEAQ (reference sequence). Trimming at V came to 4 bases and at J to 3 bases, leaving 2 bases not matched to a gene. As DNA, the CDR3 is TGTGCCAGCAGCTGGACAGGGGCAACAGATACGCAGTATTTT. Encoded protein: CASSWTGATDTQYF.

The chain combines TRBV19 with TRBJ2-2; possibly TRBD1 or TRBD2 for D (5 bases each). Trimming took 3 bases from V and 1 from J, leaving 9 bases between them. Per germline, CDR1 LNHDA and CDR2 SQIVND (reference sequence). The CDR3 is 15 amino acids. Here the CDR3 reads CASSMPGRNTGELFF. DNA for the CDR3: TGTGCCAGTAGTATGCCAGGGAGGAACACCGGGGAGCTGTTTTTT.

This chain uses TRBV28 with TRBJ2-1; 9 bases are shared with TRBD1. V was pared by 8 bases and J by 0 bases, with 2 bases of the junction left unmatched. Germline V gene sequence: CDR1 MDHEN, CDR2 SYDVKM. This CDR3 has 14 residues. CDR3 in amino acids: CASWTGASYNEQFF. In DNA form, the CDR3 reads TGTGCCAGCTGGACAGGGGCCTCCTACAATGAGCAGTTCTTC. The full variable domain, its missing parts supplied by reference TRBV28 and TRBJ2-1, is DVKVTQSSRYLVKRTGEKVFLECVQDMDHENMFWYRQDPGLGLRLIYFSYDVKMKEKGDIPEGYSVSREKKERFSLILESASTNQTSMYLCASWTGASYNEQFFGPGTRLTVL.

The genes are TRBV9 and TRBJ2-3; TRBD2 agrees at 10 bases. The CDR3 is 15 amino acids. Germline CDR1 reads SGDLS; CDR2 reads YYNGEE. The J segment lost 6 bases and the V segment lost 4 bases, leaving 8 bases of the junction unmatched. The CDR3 region is CASSLTSGDVDTQYF. The CDR3 DNA sequence: TGTGCCAGCAGCCTAACTAGCGGGGACGTGGATACGCAGTATTTT.

The chain uses TRBV25-1 and TRBJ1-4; maybe TRBD1 (6 bases). Germline V gene sequence: CDR1 MGHDK, CDR2 SYGVNS. The length of the CDR3 is 13 residues. The germline V and J ends were trimmed by 6 bases and 3 bases, with 8 bases remaining between them. The CDR3 region is CASRRTANEKLFF. CDR3 bases: TGTGCCAGCAGGCGGACAGCTAATGAAAAACTGTTTTTT.

This clone was found once. In DNA, the CDR3 is TGTGCCAGCAGTCCCCAGGGGGGATCGTCTGAGACCCAGTACTTC. This encodes CASSPQGGSSETQYF. This rearrangement joins TRBV27 to TRBJ2-5; D perhaps matches TRBD1 (7 bases). V lost 5 bases to trimming and J lost 5 bases, with 18 bases between them. CDR1 and CDR2 from the germline V gene are MNHEY and SMNVEV (reference sequence). The CDR3 covers 15 residues.

This clone is a singleton in its sample. The chain uses TRBV7-2 and TRBJ2-1; 13 bases map to TRBD2. The CDR3 totals 16 residues. Germline loops: CDR1 SGHTA, CDR2 FQGNSA. After removal of 1 base from V and 7 bases from J, the junction contained 4 bases not matched to a gene. CDR3 amino acids: CASSLGPGLAGNEQFF. The CDR3 DNA follows: TGTGCCAGCAGCTTAGGGCCGGGACTAGCGGGGAATGAGCAGTTCTTC.

The V and J genes are TRBV28 and TRBJ1-3; D remains ambiguous. The CDR3 covers 14 residues. CDR1 and CDR2 from the germline V gene are MDHEN and SYDVKM. Trimming shortened V by 3 bases and J by 0 bases, and 6 bases separated the two germline ends. Here the CDR3 reads CASSFHISGNTIYF. DNA of the CDR3: TGTGCCAGCAGTTTCCACATCTCTGGAAACACCATATATTTT. Using reference TRBV28 and TRBJ1-3 for the parts outside the CDR3, the full variable domain is DVKVTQSSRYLVKRTGEKVFLECVQDMDHENMFWYRQDPGLGLRLIYFSYDVKMKEKGDIPEGYSVSREKKERFSLILESASTNQTSMYLCASSFHISGNTIYFGEGSWLTVV.